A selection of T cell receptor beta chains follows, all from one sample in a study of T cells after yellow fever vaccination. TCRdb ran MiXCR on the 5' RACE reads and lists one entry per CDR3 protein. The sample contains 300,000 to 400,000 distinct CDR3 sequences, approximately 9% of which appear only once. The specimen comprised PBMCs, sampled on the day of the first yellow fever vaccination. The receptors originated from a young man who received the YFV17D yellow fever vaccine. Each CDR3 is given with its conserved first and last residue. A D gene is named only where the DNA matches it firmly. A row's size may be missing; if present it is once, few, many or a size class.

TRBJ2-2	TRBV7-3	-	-	CASSPRFLRGRHTGELFF	TGTGCCAGCAGCCCCAGGTTTTTGCGGGGGCGCCACACCGGGGAGCTGTTTTTT
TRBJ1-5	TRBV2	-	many	CASSDVGGSDQPQHF	TGTGCCAGCAGTGATGTCGGGGGTAGTGATCAGCCCCAGCATTTT
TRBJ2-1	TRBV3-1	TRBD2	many	CASSQDLGLAGSYNEQFF	TGTGCCAGCAGCCAAGATCTCGGCCTAGCGGGGAGCTACAATGAGCAGTTCTTC
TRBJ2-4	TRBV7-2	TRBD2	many	CASSLGTSKNIQYF	TGTGCCAGCAGCTTAGGGACTAGCAAAAACATTCAGTACTTC
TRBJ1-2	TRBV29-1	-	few	CSVDDPGGGYTF	TGCAGCGTTGACGATCCCGGGGGTGGCTACACCTTC
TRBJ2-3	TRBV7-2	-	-	CASSSRGVYSTDTQYF	TGTGCCAGCAGCTCCCGTGGGGTCTACAGCACAGATACGCAGTATTTT
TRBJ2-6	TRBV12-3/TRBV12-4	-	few	CASSPGAGKAGANVLTF	TGTGCCAGCAGTCCTGGGGCAGGGAAGGCTGGGGCCAACGTCCTGACTTTC
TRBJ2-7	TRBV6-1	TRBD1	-	CASSELQGVHEQYF	TGTGCCAGCAGTGAATTACAGGGGGTACACGAGCAGTACTTC
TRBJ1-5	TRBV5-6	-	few	CASSLRGVNQPQHF	TGTGCCAGCAGCTTACGCGGTGTAAATCAGCCCCAGCATTTT
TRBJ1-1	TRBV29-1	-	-	CSVARGTEAFF	TGCAGCGTTGCTAGGGGGACTGAAGCTTTCTTT
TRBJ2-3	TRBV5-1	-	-	CASSLWGDNTDTQYF	TGCGCCAGCAGCTTGTGGGGAGATAACACAGATACGCAGTATTTT
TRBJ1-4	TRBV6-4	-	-	CASSVDGNEKLFF	TGTGCCAGCAGTGTGGATGGGAATGAAAAACTGTTTTTT
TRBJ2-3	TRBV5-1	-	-	CASGPTASTDTQYF	TGCGCCAGCGGCCCGACAGCGAGCACAGATACGCAGTATTTT
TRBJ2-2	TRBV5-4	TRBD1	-	CASSPYGTGTTGELFF	TGTGCCAGCAGCCCGTACGGGACAGGGACCACCGGGGAGCTGTTTTTT
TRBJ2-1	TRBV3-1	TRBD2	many	CASSPRGDNEQFF	TGTGCCAGCAGCCCTCGGGGGGACAATGAGCAGTTCTTC
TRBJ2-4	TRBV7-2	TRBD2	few	CASSTGLAGEAKNIQYF	TGTGCCAGCAGTACGGGACTAGCGGGGGAAGCCAAAAACATTCAGTACTTC
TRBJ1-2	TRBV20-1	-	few	CSASPRGNGYTF	TGCAGTGCTAGTCCCCGGGGAAATGGCTACACCTTC
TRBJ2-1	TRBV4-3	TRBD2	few	CASSQPMAGGYNEQFF	TGCGCCAGCAGCCAACCGATGGCGGGGGGGTACAATGAGCAGTTCTTC
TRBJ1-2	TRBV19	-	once	CATTLRDRPSYGYTF	TGTGCCACCACCCTTCGTGACAGGCCGTCCTATGGCTACACCTTC
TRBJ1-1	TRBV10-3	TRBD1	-	CAISVPGGTEAFF	TGTGCCATCAGTGTCCCAGGGGGGACTGAAGCTTTCTTT
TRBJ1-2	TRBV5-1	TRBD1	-	CASSLRDRKSNYGYTF	TGCGCCAGCAGCCTCCGGGACAGGAAATCTAACTATGGCTACACCTTC
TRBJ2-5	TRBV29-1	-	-	CSVEVGVSVETQYF	TGCAGCGTTGAAGTGGGGGTTTCAGTCGAGACCCAGTACTTC
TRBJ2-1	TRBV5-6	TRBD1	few	CASSLTGDSYLNEQFF	TGTGCCAGCAGCCTGACTGGGGACAGCTATCTCAATGAGCAGTTCTTC
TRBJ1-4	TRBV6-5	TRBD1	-	CASSFPGTVFEKLFF	TGTGCCAGCAGTTTTCCCGGGACAGTTTTTGAAAAACTGTTTTTT
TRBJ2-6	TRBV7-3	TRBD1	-	CASSPTGQPNSGANVLTF	TGTGCCAGCAGCCCCACGGGACAGCCCAACTCTGGGGCCAACGTCCTGACTTTC
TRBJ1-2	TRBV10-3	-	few	CATWTARSYGYTF	TGTGCCACCTGGACCGCGAGGAGCTATGGCTACACCTTC
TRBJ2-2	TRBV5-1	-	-	CASKVTVFANTGELFF	TGCGCCAGCAAGGTGACAGTTTTCGCGAACACCGGGGAGCTGTTTTTT
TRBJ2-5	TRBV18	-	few	CASSPGTTKETQYF	TGTGCCAGCTCACCCGGGACGACAAAAGAGACCCAGTACTTC
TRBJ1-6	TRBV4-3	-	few	CASSQEVLGNSPLHF	TGCGCCAGCAGCCAAGAGGTACTGGGTAATTCACCCCTCCACTTT
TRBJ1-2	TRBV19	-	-	CASSLLGGYTF	TGTGCCAGTTCCCTTTTGGGAGGCTACACCTTC
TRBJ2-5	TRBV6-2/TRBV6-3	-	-	CASSREPEETQYF	TGTGCCAGCAGTCGGGAGCCGGAAGAGACCCAGTACTTC